These 32 T cell receptor beta chains were sequenced from one sample in a study of technical replicates of blood from several donors. Only in-frame clones appear in the TCRdb table, and some are missing; sequencing was by immunoSEQ multiplex PCR. The sample yields over 65,000 clones, around 94% seen once. The specimen sequenced was T cells isolated from PBMCs. The receptors shown here come from a human donor in good health.

The chain combines TRBV27 with TRBJ2-7; tentatively, D is TRBD2 (6 bases). This CDR3 has 14 residues. V was shortened by 2 bases and J by 2 bases, with 10 bases between the two germline ends. Germline V gene data show CDR1 as MNHEY and CDR2 as SMNVEV (reference sequence). The CDR3 region is CASSLTGVPYEQYF. The DNA of the CDR3 is TGTGCCAGCAGTTTAACGGGAGTCCCCTACGAGCAGTACTTC.

This sequence joins TRBV7-3 and TRBJ2-5; 8 bases are shared with TRBD2. V lost 1 base and J lost 5; bases outside the gene matches: 6. CDR1 and CDR2 (germline): SGHTA, FQGTGA. The CDR3 contains 15 residues. The CDR3 region is CASSLNAGGDETQYF. The CDR3 nucleotides are TGTGCCAGCAGCTTAAATGCCGGGGGGGATGAGACCCAGTACTTC.

The chain carries TRBV6-5 and TRBJ1-1; the D is unclear. Per germline, CDR1 MNHEY and CDR2 SVGAGI. CDR3 length: 11 residues. V was clipped by 6 bases and J by 1 base, with 3 bases between them. Here the CDR3 reads CASRQNTEAFF. CDR3 sequence (DNA): TGTGCCAGCAGACAGAACACTGAAGCTTTCTTT.

The J gene is TRBJ2-5, the V gene TRBV14; D perhaps matches TRBD2 (7 bases). Germline CDR1 SGHDN, CDR2 FVKESK. The ends were cut back, 9 bases at V and 5 bases at J, with 13 bases in the middle. The CDR3 is 12 amino acids. In DNA form, the CDR3 reads TGTGCCAGGGGGGGGCCGGGGGAGACCCAGTACTTC. Translation: CARGGPGETQYF.

The V call is TRBV5-4, the J call TRBJ1-2, with 10 bases fitting TRBD1. The CDR3 loop spans 15 amino acids. The V gene end was trimmed by 0 bases and the J gene end by 6 bases; junction bases not matched to a gene: 5. Germline lookup yields CDR1 SGHNT and CDR2 YYREEE (reference sequence). The CDR3 nucleotides are TGTGCCAGCAGCTTGGGTCTAGGGACAGGGGATGGCTACACCTTC. Translation: CASSLGLGTGDGYTF.

This chain uses TRBV28 with TRBJ1-2; 9 bases fit TRBD1. Trimming took 6 bases from V and 6 from J; bases not matched to a gene: 8. Germline CDR1 is MDHEN and CDR2 is SYDVKM. The CDR3 spans 14 residues. CDR3 loop: CASRLQGAQDGYTF. The CDR3 region has the DNA TGTGCCAGCAGACTACAGGGGGCGCAGGATGGCTACACCTTC.

The chain couples TRBV7-2 to TRBJ1-2; 8 nucleotides line up with TRBD1. The germline CDR1 and CDR2 sequences are SGHTA and FQGNSA. The length of the CDR3 is 14 residues. V trimming: 4 bases; J trimming: 4 bases; junction bases outside the gene matches: 5. The CDR3 region is CASSSPGQVYGYTF. The CDR3 DNA sequence: TGTGCCAGCAGCTCTCCGGGACAGGTCTATGGCTACACCTTC.

V usage is TRBV2 and J usage is TRBJ1-6; D remains unclear. This CDR3 is built from 16 residues. Germline loops: CDR1 SNHLY, CDR2 FYNNEI. V was pared by 8 bases and J by 2 bases, with 16 bases between. Here the CDR3 reads CASVIVGAAYNSPLHF. CDR3 DNA: TGTGCCAGCGTAATAGTTGGAGCTGCCTATAATTCACCCCTCCACTTT.

This clone was observed a few times. The chain recombines TRBV11-3 with TRBJ1-2; TRBD1 might be the D (5 bases). CDR1 and CDR2 from the germline V gene are SGHNT and YENEEA. The CDR3 covers 16 residues. Trimming cost V 5 bases and J 4 bases, with 20 bases left between them. DNA of the CDR3: TGTGCCAGCAGCCCCCGGGGGGGTCCATCCTCCTATGGCTACACCTTC. This sequence encodes CASSPRGGPSSYGYTF.

V and J are TRBV7-2 and TRBJ2-7; TRBD1 might be the D (5 bases). V lost 6 bases, J lost 2 bases, and 17 bases lay in between. The CDR3 consists of 15 residues. From germline, CDR1 is SGHTA and CDR2 FQGNSA. This chain's CDR3 is CASRGPGNGPYEQYF. The CDR3 bases are TGTGCCAGCAGGGGGCCAGGGAACGGTCCCTACGAGCAGTACTTC.

The rearrangement uses TRBV20-1 and TRBJ1-1, with 7 bases that match TRBD1. The CDR3 sequence is 11 residues long. V was clipped by 5 bases and J by 5 bases; unmatched bases: 2. The germline V gene has CDR1 DFQATT and CDR2 SNEGSKA (reference sequence). The CDR3 reads CSAGTVTEAFF. CDR3 in DNA: TGCAGTGCTGGGACAGTAACTGAAGCTTTCTTT.

V is TRBV5-1 and J is TRBJ1-3; D gene unclear. The germline CDR1 and CDR2 sequences are SGHRS and YFSETQ. The CDR3 extends over 18 amino acids. Between the trimmed V and J ends, which lost 4 bases and 0 bases, there was a span of 20 bases. The CDR3 region is CASSLGYSSAFSGNTIYF. Written as DNA, the CDR3 is TGCGCCAGCAGCCTAGGATACTCCTCGGCATTCTCTGGAAACACCATATATTTT.

The DNA of the CDR3 is TGTGCCAGCAGTCCCCGACTAGCGGGAGGGCCTGACAATGAGCAGTTCTTC. It yields the protein CASSPRLAGGPDNEQFF. This chain uses TRBV27 with TRBJ2-1; 14 bases align to TRBD2. V lost 5 bases to trimming and J lost 5 bases; unmatched junction nucleotides: 8. The CDR3 totals 17 residues. Germline values: CDR1 MNHEY, CDR2 SMNVEV (reference sequence).

The CDR3 nucleotides are TGCGCCAGCAGCTCGACAGGGGGGAACACTGAAGCTTTCTTT. This translates into CASSSTGGNTEAFF. This chain uses TRBV5-1 with TRBJ1-1, with 9 bases lining up with TRBD1. The CDR3 is 14 residues long. The germline V gene has CDR1 SGHRS and CDR2 YFSETQ. The V segment lost 3 bases and the J segment 1 base; nucleotides outside the gene matches: 1.

The rearrangement links TRBV11-3 to TRBJ2-5; 7 bases are a match to TRBD1. Germline CDR1 SGHNT, CDR2 YENEEA. The CDR3 is 13 amino acids. The junction had 5 bases not matched to a gene; V was cut back by 5 bases and J by 5 bases. Written as DNA, the CDR3 is TGTGCCAGCAGCCGACAGGGCCGGGAGACCCAGTACTTC. Protein product: CASSRQGRETQYF.

The V call is TRBV5-6, the J call TRBJ1-2; TRBD1 agrees at 9 bases. V dropped 1 base and J dropped 6; count of bases not matched to a gene: 7. The length of the CDR3 is 15 residues. Germline V CDR1 and CDR2: SGHDT, YYEEEE. CDR3 nucleotide sequence: TGTGCCAGCAGCTTGAGTTTTGGGACAGGGAATGGCTACACCTTC. Translation: CASSLSFGTGNGYTF. Filled out from reference TRBV5-6 and TRBJ1-2, the complete variable domain reads DAGVTQSPTHLIKTRGQQVTLRCSPKSGHDTVSWYQQALGQGPQFIFQYYEEEERQRGNFPDRFSGHQFPNYSSELNVNALLLGDSALYLCASSLSFGTGNGYTFGSGTRLTVV.

The chain combines TRBV6-6 with TRBJ2-7, with 9 nucleotides matching TRBD2. Germline loops: CDR1 MNHNY, CDR2 SVGAGI (reference sequence). This CDR3 contains 15 residues. Trimming cost V 2 bases and J 2 bases; bases outside gene matches: 4. DNA for the CDR3: TGTGCCAGCAGTTACGCGGCTAGCGGGACCTACGAGCAGTACTTC. Residues: CASSYAASGTYEQYF.

The gene calls are TRBV6-1 and TRBJ2-1; D is possibly TRBD2 (5 bases). V dropped 3 bases and J dropped 6 bases, with 12 bases sitting between them. CDR1 and CDR2 from the germline V gene are MNHNS and SASEGT. There are 14 residues in the CDR3. In DNA, the CDR3 is TGTGCCAGCAGTGATTTCGGGAACGTCAATGAGCAGTTCTTC. It specifies CASSDFGNVNEQFF.

On this clone itself: The germline gene is not matched at one end of the junction; a read error may be the cause. The chain links TRBV28 to TRBJ2-3; D possibly corresponds to TRBD2 (5 bases). This CDR3 region has 13 residues. Per the germline V gene, CDR1 is MDHEN and CDR2 is SYDVKM. The CDR3 is CASTMDSTHTQYF. CDR3 coding DNA: TGTGCCAGCACTATGGACTCCACACATACGCAGTATTTT.

The chain couples TRBV2 to TRBJ2-7, with a weak D call TRBD1 (5 bases). V was clipped by 4 bases and J by 2 bases, with 18 bases between them. The CDR3 spans 16 residues. Germline V CDR1 and CDR2: SNHLY, FYNNEI. The CDR3 DNA is TGTGCCAGCAGTGTCTCCAGGGTGCTGAGAACCTACGAGCAGTACTTC. This encodes CASSVSRVLRTYEQYF.

The V call is TRBV19, the J call TRBJ2-1, with D perhaps matching TRBD1 (5 bases). V was pared by 6 bases and J by 6 bases, with 6 bases between. This CDR3 is 11 amino acids long. The germline V gene has CDR1 LNHDA and CDR2 SQIVND (reference sequence). CDR3 loop: CASRTANEQFF. CDR3 coding DNA: TGTGCCAGTAGGACAGCCAATGAGCAGTTCTTC.

CDR3: CASSKALGFTEAFF. The CDR3 nucleotides are TGTGCCAGCAGCAAAGCGCTCGGGTTCACTGAAGCTTTCTTT. The chain carries TRBV21-1 and TRBJ1-1. TRBV21-1 is a documented pseudogene. The CDR3 extends over 14 amino acids.

The chain couples TRBV11-2 to TRBJ1-1; 8 bases are a match to TRBD1. The CDR3 runs to 13 residues. CDR1 is SGHAT, CDR2 FQNNGV, per germline. Germline trimming cut 7 bases from V and 10 bases from J; bases unmatched to any gene: 11. The CDR3 DNA is TGTGCCAGCACTTCGGACAGGGCCTTGGGAGCTTTCTTT. Translated, it gives CASTSDRALGAFF.

This chain connects TRBV7-3 to TRBJ1-6, with 9 positions matching TRBD1. This CDR3 is built from 15 residues. V shed 5 bases and J 6 bases; nucleotides not matched to a gene: 5. Germline lookup yields CDR1 SGHTA and CDR2 FQGTGA. In DNA, the CDR3 is TGTGCCAGCAGCCAACAGGGGGCGCGTAATTCACCCCTCCACTTT. It translates to CASSQQGARNSPLHF. The whole variable domain, remainder taken from reference TRBV7-3 and TRBJ1-6, is GAGVSQTPSNKVTEKGKYVELRCDPISGHTALYWYRQSLGQGPEFLIYFQGTGAADDSGLPNDRFFAVRPEGSVSTLKIQRTERGDSAVYLCASSQQGARNSPLHFGNGTRLTVT.

This clone was seen a few times. This chain links TRBV4-1 with TRBJ1-1; unclear D gene. V lost 0 bases to trimming and J lost 4 bases, with 15 bases between them. Germline CDR1 MGHRA, CDR2 YSYEKL. This CDR3 is built from 16 residues. This CDR3 reads CASSQDRRARSTEAFF. The CDR3 nucleotides are TGCGCCAGCAGCCAAGATCGGAGGGCCCGGAGCACTGAAGCTTTCTTT.

The rearrangement uses TRBV6-1 and TRBJ2-2; 7 bases fit TRBD1. Germline V lookup: CDR1 MNHNS, CDR2 SASEGT. V dropped 6 bases and J dropped 5; count of bases not matched to a gene: 9. The CDR3 loop spans 15 amino acids. For the CDR3, the DNA is TGTGCCAGCAGAGCGACCGGGACAGCGACCGGGGAGCTGTTTTTT. Its protein product is CASRATGTATGELFF.

The chain recombines TRBV6-1 with TRBJ1-6; 7 positions agree with TRBD1. V shed 1 base and J 8 bases; nucleotides not matched to a gene: 5. Germline V CDR1 and CDR2: MNHNS, SASEGT. The CDR3 is 15 residues long. CDR3: CASSEVGTEDSPLHF. The CDR3, as DNA: TGTGCCAGCAGTGAAGTAGGGACAGAGGATTCACCCCTCCACTTT.

The CDR3 spells CASSLSGQGAHEQYF. As DNA, the CDR3 is TGTGCCAGCAGCTTGAGCGGGCAGGGAGCCCACGAGCAGTACTTC. The chain has TRBV7-3 and TRBJ2-7, with D maybe TRBD2 (6 bases). Germline values: CDR1 SGHTA, CDR2 FQGTGA. Trimming took 3 bases from V and 5 from J, leaving 17 bases between them. The CDR3 totals 15 residues.

The chain joins TRBV5-5 to TRBJ2-7; tentatively, D is TRBD1 (6 bases). Trimming removed 5 bases from V and 3 bases from J, with 18 bases in between. This CDR3 spans 15 amino acids. The germline gives CDR1 SGHKS, CDR2 YYEKEE (reference sequence). CDR3 region: CASRFDSGTYYEQYF. As DNA, the CDR3 is TGTGCCAGCAGATTTGATTCCGGGACATACTACGAGCAGTACTTC.

This chain links TRBV10-3 with TRBJ1-3; D unclear. The ends were cut back, 7 bases at V and 0 bases at J, with 4 bases in the middle. CDR1 is ENHRY, CDR2 SYGVKD, per germline. This CDR3 has 12 amino acids. CDR3: CAITSSGNTIYF. The CDR3 coding sequence is TGTGCCATCACCAGCTCTGGAAACACCATATATTTT.

The chain recombines TRBV6-4 with TRBJ2-3, with 12 bases matching TRBD1. Germline V gene lookup returns CDR1 MRHNA and CDR2 SNTAGT. The J segment lost 6 bases and the V segment lost 2 bases, leaving 6 bases of the junction unmatched. This CDR3 region has 16 residues. CDR3 protein: CASSDRGQGAPDTQYF. CDR3 nucleotides: TGTGCCAGCAGTGACCGGGGACAGGGGGCGCCGGATACGCAGTATTTT.

The CDR3 region is CASRASGGGHTDTQYF. The CDR3 nucleotides are TGTGCCAGCAGGGCGAGCGGGGGGGGGCACACAGATACGCAGTATTTT. V usage is TRBV2 and J usage is TRBJ2-3; TRBD2 matches at 10 bases. Germline CDR1 SNHLY, CDR2 FYNNEI. This CDR3 contains 16 residues. V dropped 6 bases and J dropped 2; count of bases not matched to a gene: 8.